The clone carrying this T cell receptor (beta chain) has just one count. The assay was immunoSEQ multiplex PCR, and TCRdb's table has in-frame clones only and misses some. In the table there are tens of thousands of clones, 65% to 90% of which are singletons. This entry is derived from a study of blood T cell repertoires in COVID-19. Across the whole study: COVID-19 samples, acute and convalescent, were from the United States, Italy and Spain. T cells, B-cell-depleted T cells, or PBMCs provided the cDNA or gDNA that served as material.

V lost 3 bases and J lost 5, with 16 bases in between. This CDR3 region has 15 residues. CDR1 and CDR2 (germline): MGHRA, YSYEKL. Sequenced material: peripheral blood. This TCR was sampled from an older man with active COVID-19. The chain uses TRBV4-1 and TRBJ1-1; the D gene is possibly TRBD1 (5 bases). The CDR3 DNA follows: TGCGCCAGCAGCCAGTCCCCGGGGGTAAGGACTGAAGCTTTCTTT. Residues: CASSQSPGVRTEAFF.